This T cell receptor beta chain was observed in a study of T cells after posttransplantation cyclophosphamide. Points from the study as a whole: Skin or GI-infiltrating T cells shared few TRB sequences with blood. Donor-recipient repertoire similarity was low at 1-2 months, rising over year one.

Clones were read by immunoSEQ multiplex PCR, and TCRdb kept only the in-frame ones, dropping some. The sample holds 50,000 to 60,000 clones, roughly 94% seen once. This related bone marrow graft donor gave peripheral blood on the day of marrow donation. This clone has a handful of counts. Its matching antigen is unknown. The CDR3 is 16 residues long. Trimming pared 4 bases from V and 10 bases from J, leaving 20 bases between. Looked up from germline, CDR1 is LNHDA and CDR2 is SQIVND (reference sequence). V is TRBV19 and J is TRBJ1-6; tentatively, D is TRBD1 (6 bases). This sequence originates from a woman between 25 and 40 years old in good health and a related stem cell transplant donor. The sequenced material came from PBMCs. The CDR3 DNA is TGTGCCAGTAGTAGGGTTCAGGGGATAATGAGCTCACCCCTCCACTTT. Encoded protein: CASSRVQGIMSSPLHF.